Listed here are 12 T cell receptor beta chains from one sample, sequenced in a study of cytomegalovirus exposure and HLA in healthy donors. The table came from immunoSEQ multiplex PCR; TCRdb's copy has only in-frame clones and leaves some out. The table shows about 79,000 clones, with under 95% occurring only once. The sequencing sample was made of PBMCs. The receptors were gathered from a woman younger than 45 in good health and CMV-seronegative.

In its sample, this clone was seen a few times. This chain connects TRBV18 to TRBJ1-2; 8 bases agree with TRBD1. CDR1 and CDR2 (germline): KGHSH, LQKENI. The CDR3 runs to 14 residues. The ends lost 3 bases at V and 4 bases at J; junction bases unmatched: 4. CDR3 sequence: CASSPATGVYGYTF. In nucleotides, the CDR3 is TGTGCCAGCTCACCCGCGACAGGGGTCTATGGCTACACCTTC.

This clone was counted once. The V call is TRBV5-1, the J call TRBJ1-2, with D tentatively TRBD1 (6 bases). The CDR3 sequence is 14 residues long. V lost 5 bases and J lost 0, with 11 bases in between. CDR1 SGHRS and CDR2 YFSETQ come from the germline V gene. DNA for the CDR3: TGCGCCAGCAGGGACAGCCAGTCTAACTATGGCTACACCTTC. Residues: CASRDSQSNYGYTF.

The rearrangement joins TRBV7-2 to TRBJ1-2; 9 bases are shared with TRBD1. Germline V gives CDR1 SGHTA, CDR2 FQGNSA. This CDR3 has 18 amino acids. J was trimmed by 2 bases and V by 2 bases; bases with no gene match: 12. The CDR3 region is CASSLNRGLRYSNYGYTF. In DNA, the CDR3 is TGTGCCAGCAGCTTAAACAGGGGGCTCCGTTACTCGAACTATGGCTACACCTTC.

The V call is TRBV27, the J call TRBJ2-7, with 11 bases that match TRBD2. Losses at the gene ends were 3 bases for V and 5 bases for J; bases not matched to a gene: 24. This CDR3 region has 21 residues. CDR1 and CDR2 from the germline V gene are MNHEY and SMNVEV (reference sequence). CDR3 sequence (DNA): TGTGCCAGCAGTTTCCTCCTCCTCGGGATTAGCGGGAGGGCCACGGTGGACGAGCAGTACTTC. Protein: CASSFLLLGISGRATVDEQYF.

The V call is TRBV10-3, the J call TRBJ1-5, with D maybe TRBD1 (5 bases). Trimming left V 2 bases short and J 0 bases short, with 11 bases between. The germline V gene has CDR1 ENHRY and CDR2 SYGVKD. CDR3 length: 16 amino acids. CDR3 amino acids: CAISEEGAVSNQPQHF. CDR3 bases: TGTGCCATCAGTGAGGAAGGGGCAGTTAGCAATCAGCCCCAGCATTTT.

The rearrangement uses TRBV6-1 and TRBJ2-5, with 9 bases identical to TRBD1. The CDR3 is 13 amino acids. Trimming cost V 7 bases and J 4 bases; bases outside gene matches: 4. The germline CDR1 and CDR2 sequences are MNHNS and SASEGT. CDR3 sequence (DNA): TGTGCCAGCACCCCGGACAGGGGAGAGACCCAGTACTTC. Translated, it gives CASTPDRGETQYF.

The chain is built from TRBV9 and TRBJ2-1; 11 bases map to TRBD2. Per the germline V gene, CDR1 is SGDLS and CDR2 is YYNGEE. V lost 0 bases and J lost 4; bases outside the gene matches: 6. This CDR3 has 17 amino acids. CDR3 bases: TGTGCCAGCAGCGTAGGCACTAGCGGGGGCTCGTACAATGAGCAGTTCTTC. Encoded protein: CASSVGTSGGSYNEQFF.

The chain recombines TRBV29-1 with TRBJ2-7, with D maybe TRBD1 (6 bases). The length of the CDR3 is 13 residues. Trimming removed 3 bases from V and 2 bases from J, with 11 bases in between. Germline CDR1 and CDR2: SQVTM and ANQGSEA. CDR3 DNA sequence: TGCAGCGTTGAGACGGACAGTACCTACGAGCAGTACTTC. It yields the protein CSVETDSTYEQYF.

This chain links TRBV5-8 with TRBJ1-5; D might be TRBD1 (6 bases). The CDR3 sequence is 14 residues long. Germline assignment: CDR1 SGHTS and CDR2 YDEGEE. Trimming left V 4 bases short and J 4 bases short, with 12 bases between. CDR3 region: CASSVGQGNQPQHF. CDR3 in DNA: TGTGCCAGCAGCGTAGGGCAGGGGAATCAGCCCCAGCATTTT.

This chain joins TRBV11-3 and TRBJ2-2; 7 bases map to TRBD1. Germline loops: CDR1 SGHNT, CDR2 YENEEA. The CDR3 runs 14 residues. V shed 5 bases, J shed 2 bases, and the junction held 2 bases outside the gene matches. DNA of the CDR3: TGTGCCAGCAGCACAGGGGCCAACACCGGGGAGCTGTTTTTT. Translating it yields CASSTGANTGELFF.

This clone was observed a single time. The J gene is TRBJ1-1, the V gene TRBV7-3; TRBD1 agrees at 8 bases. The CDR3 consists of 14 residues. Germline V gives CDR1 SGHTA, CDR2 FQGTGA. V lost 4 bases and J lost 5; bases outside the gene matches: 6. The DNA for the CDR3 is TGTGCCAGCAGCTCAGGGGGCCTGGGGACTGAAGCTTTCTTT. It yields the protein CASSSGGLGTEAFF. The full variable domain, rest sourced from reference TRBV7-3 and TRBJ1-1, is GAGVSQTPSNKVTEKGKYVELRCDPISGHTALYWYRQSLGQGPEFLIYFQGTGAADDSGLPNDRFFAVRPEGSVSTLKIQRTERGDSAVYLCASSSGGLGTEAFFGQGTRLTVV.

The chain combines TRBV18 with TRBJ1-5; no clear D gene. The germline gives CDR1 KGHSH, CDR2 LQKENI. The germline V and J ends were trimmed by 0 bases and 5 bases, with 8 bases remaining between them. The CDR3 spans 14 residues. In DNA, the CDR3 is TGTGCCAGCTCACCACCGGAGCCACATCAGCCCCAGCATTTT. Residues: CASSPPEPHQPQHF.